The 22 T cell receptor beta chains given below trace back to one sample, sequenced in a study of cytomegalovirus exposure and HLA in healthy donors. Here immunoSEQ multiplex PCR was the method, and the copy in TCRdb shows in-frame clones only, minus some. This table has roughly 79,000 clones, just under 95% appearing once. The specimen was PBMCs. These receptors were taken from a man aged 18 to 35 in good health and CMV-seronegative.

The V call is TRBV4-1, the J call TRBJ1-2, with D possibly TRBD1 on 6 matching bases. CDR1 is MGHRA and CDR2 is YSYEKL in the germline V gene. V gave up 3 bases and J gave up 4 bases, with 15 bases separating them. CDR3 length: 15 residues. CDR3 in amino acids: CASSQTLQGPYGYTF. The CDR3 nucleotides read TGCGCCAGCAGCCAGACCTTACAGGGCCCCTATGGCTACACCTTC.

The chain employs TRBV18 and TRBJ2-1; 10 nucleotides match TRBD2. This CDR3 has 16 residues. Germline V lookup: CDR1 KGHSH, CDR2 LQKENI. V dropped 6 bases and J dropped 4; count of bases not matched to a gene: 9. The CDR3, as DNA: TGTGCCAGCTCCCCCGTAACAGCGGGGGGGTACAATGAGCAGTTCTTC. This sequence encodes CASSPVTAGGYNEQFF.

The chain has TRBV7-9 and TRBJ1-2; no clear D gene. The CDR3 totals 13 residues. Per the germline V gene, CDR1 is SEHNR and CDR2 is FQNEAQ (reference sequence). V shed 5 bases and J shed 2 bases, with 9 bases lying between them. The CDR3 sequence is CASSLSSNYGYTF. The CDR3 nucleotides are TGTGCCAGCAGCCTCAGTTCAAACTATGGCTACACCTTC.

With respect to this clone: Other DNA variants within this sample encode the same CDR3. V gene TRBV9 combines with J gene TRBJ1-1; 7 bases fit TRBD1. Germline V gene sequence: CDR1 SGDLS, CDR2 YYNGEE. With 4 bases clipped from V and 1 base from J, the junction kept 4 bases outside the gene matches. CDR3 length equals 14 residues. Written as DNA, the CDR3 is TGTGCCAGCAGCCCCCGGACAGGGAACACTGAAGCTTTCTTT. Residues: CASSPRTGNTEAFF.

In regard to this clone: At one of its ends the junction is not consistent with the germline gene, which may arise from a read error. The chain has TRBV27 and TRBJ2-1; tentative D call: TRBD2 (6 bases). The CDR3 contains 12 residues. Germline V CDR1 and CDR2: MNHEY, SMNVEV (reference sequence). CDR3 DNA: TGTGCCAGCAGTTTATCGGCCCGGGACTTGATCTTC. Translating gives CASSLSARDLIF.

The rearrangement uses TRBV7-2 and TRBJ2-7; D is unresolved. This CDR3 has 11 amino acids. CDR1 and CDR2 (germline): SGHTA, FQGNSA. Trimming stripped 0 bases from V and 7 bases from J, with 4 bases between. CDR3 nucleotides: TGTGCCAGCAGCTTAGCGAGGGAGCAGTACTTC. Encoded protein: CASSLAREQYF. The full variable domain, its missing parts supplied by reference TRBV7-2 and TRBJ2-7, is GAGVSQSPSNKVTEKGKDVELRCDPISGHTALYWYRQSLGQGLEFLIYFQGNSAPDKSGLPSDRFSAERTGGSVSTLTIQRTQQEDSAVYLCASSLAREQYFGPGTRLTVT.

V usage is TRBV9 and J usage is TRBJ2-3; 10 nucleotides align to TRBD2. With 0 bases clipped from V and 6 bases from J, the junction kept 13 bases outside the gene matches. There are 18 residues in the CDR3. CDR1 is SGDLS, CDR2 YYNGEE, per germline. This CDR3 is CASSVGRKLAGRGDTQYF. The DNA of the CDR3 is TGTGCCAGCAGCGTAGGAAGGAAACTAGCGGGGAGAGGGGATACGCAGTATTTT.

The J gene is TRBJ2-7, the V gene TRBV6-5; maybe TRBD1 (6 bases). The CDR3 spans 16 residues. V shed 0 bases and J shed 1 base, with 13 bases lying between them. CDR1 is MNHEY, CDR2 SVGAGI, per germline. The DNA of the CDR3 is TGTGCCAGCAGTTACTCGAAAGTCAGGGGATCCTACGAGCAGTACTTC. Translated: CASSYSKVRGSYEQYF.

The chain links TRBV15 to TRBJ1-2; D is perhaps TRBD1 (6 bases). The germline V gene has CDR1 LNHNV and CDR2 YYDKDF (reference sequence). Deletions cut 2 bases from V and 8 bases from J, with 21 bases between. The CDR3 loop spans 16 amino acids. The CDR3 DNA follows: TGTGCCACCAGCAGACAACAACAGGACAGAAGAGAGGGCTACACCTTC. Translation gives CATSRQQQDRREGYTF. The whole variable domain, remainder taken from reference TRBV15 and TRBJ1-2, is DAMVIQNPRYQVTQFGKPVTLSCSQTLNHNVMYWYQQKSSQAPKLLFHYYDKDFNNEADTPDNFQSRRPNTSFCFLDIRSPGLGDTAMYLCATSRQQQDRREGYTFGSGTRLTVV.

The chain recombines TRBV28 with TRBJ2-3; 9 bases are a match to TRBD2. The CDR3 is made up of 16 amino acids. Looked up from germline, CDR1 is MDHEN and CDR2 is SYDVKM. Trimming at V came to 7 bases and at J to 11 bases, leaving 19 bases not matched to a gene. The CDR3 reads CASKTLDRRGGRGQYF. CDR3 coding DNA: TGTGCCAGCAAAACCCTGGACCGGCGGGGGGGCAGGGGGCAGTATTTT.

The chain joins TRBV19 to TRBJ1-4; possibly TRBD1 for D (5 bases). Trimming removed 7 bases from V and 7 bases from J, with 19 bases in between. In germline, CDR1 is LNHDA, CDR2 SQIVND (reference sequence). The CDR3 covers 15 residues. The CDR3 nucleotides read TGTGCCAGTACGACCCGGGGAGGGGCTGCTGAAAAACTGTTTTTT. As protein: CASTTRGGAAEKLFF.

The chain is built from TRBV6-5 and TRBJ1-1; D might be TRBD1 (5 bases). V was shortened by 6 bases and J by 4 bases, with 12 bases between the two germline ends. The CDR3 runs 13 residues. Germline lookup yields CDR1 MNHEY and CDR2 SVGAGI. DNA of the CDR3: TGTGCCAGCAGAATCAGGGTTTTCACTGAAGCTTTCTTT. It yields the protein CASRIRVFTEAFF.

The chain couples TRBV30 to TRBJ1-4; 10 bases are shared with TRBD1. CDR3 size: 14 residues. Trimming cost V 5 bases and J 5 bases; bases outside gene matches: 5. Germline-derived CDR1 and CDR2 are GTSNPN and SVGIG (reference sequence). The CDR3 region has the DNA TGTGCCTGGGGGTTGGGACAGGGGAATGAAAAACTGTTTTTT. It specifies CAWGLGQGNEKLFF.

The chain is built from TRBV9 and TRBJ1-2, with 8 bases identical to TRBD1. After removal of 0 bases from V and 7 bases from J, the junction contained 5 bases not matched to a gene. CDR3 length equals 14 residues. Germline lookup yields CDR1 SGDLS and CDR2 YYNGEE. This chain's CDR3 is CASSVVGTGGGYTF. CDR3 nucleotides: TGTGCCAGCAGCGTAGTCGGTACAGGGGGTGGCTACACCTTC.

The chain employs TRBV9 and TRBJ2-1; TRBD2 agrees at 9 bases. The trim removed 5 bases at V and 4 bases at J, leaving 10 bases unmatched. This CDR3 comprises 16 residues. The germline gives CDR1 SGDLS, CDR2 YYNGEE. The CDR3 loop reads CASSDFSGSTYNEQFF. CDR3 bases: TGTGCCAGCAGTGATTTTAGCGGGAGTACGTACAATGAGCAGTTCTTC.

V gene TRBV9 combines with J gene TRBJ2-2, with a weak D call TRBD2 (6 bases). V was shortened by 4 bases and J by 5 bases, with 21 bases between the two germline ends. The CDR3 runs to 17 residues. Germline loops: CDR1 SGDLS, CDR2 YYNGEE. CDR3 sequence reads: CASSPDPGTEGTGELFF. The CDR3, as DNA: TGTGCCAGCAGCCCTGACCCAGGGACGGAGGGAACCGGGGAGCTGTTTTTT.

The rearrangement joins TRBV27 to TRBJ1-5; tentatively, D is TRBD1 (5 bases). The CDR3 extends over 14 amino acids. The V gene's germline CDR1 is MNHEY and CDR2 SMNVEV (reference sequence). V gave up 8 bases and J gave up 0 bases, with 11 bases separating them. CDR3 sequence: CASGRGGSNQPQHF. In DNA form, the CDR3 reads TGTGCCAGCGGAAGGGGAGGTAGCAATCAGCCCCAGCATTTT.

The chain employs TRBV6-1 and TRBJ2-3; no clear D. V was shortened by 2 bases and J by 7 bases, with 4 bases between the two germline ends. This CDR3 has 11 amino acids. Per germline, CDR1 MNHNS and CDR2 SASEGT. Here the CDR3 reads CASSELNTQYF. DNA of the CDR3: TGTGCCAGCAGTGAATTAAATACGCAGTATTTT.

The genes are TRBV5-1 and TRBJ2-5, with 11 bases that match TRBD1. The CDR3 runs to 15 residues. Germline V gives CDR1 SGHRS, CDR2 YFSETQ. V shed 6 bases, J shed 5 bases, and the junction held 9 bases outside the gene matches. CDR3 in amino acids: CASTRTGGAWETQYF. The CDR3 coding sequence is TGCGCCAGCACTAGGACAGGGGGCGCCTGGGAGACCCAGTACTTC.

The chain employs TRBV7-2 and TRBJ2-7; 7 bases line up with TRBD2. Germline values: CDR1 SGHTA, CDR2 FQGNSA. The V segment lost 2 bases and the J segment 2 bases; nucleotides outside the gene matches: 6. This CDR3 contains 15 residues. In DNA form, the CDR3 reads TGTGCCAGCAGCTTACTTCTAGCGGAGACCTACGAGCAGTACTTC. This codes for CASSLLLAETYEQYF.

The rearrangement uses TRBV7-2 and TRBJ2-7, with TRBD2 matching over 8 bases. CDR1 is SGHTA, CDR2 FQGNSA, per germline. CDR3 size: 15 residues. J gave up 7 bases and V 5 bases, and 13 bases lay outside the gene matches. The CDR3 DNA reads as TGTGCCAGCAGCCCCGCGGGGGGCACCCGGGGGGAGCAGTACTTC. Its translation: CASSPAGGTRGEQYF.

The chain links TRBV2 to TRBJ1-4; D not resolved. Germline V CDR1 and CDR2: SNHLY, FYNNEI. The CDR3 length is 14 residues. V lost 6 bases and J 5 bases, leaving 13 bases between the germline ends. The CDR3 DNA reads TGTGCCAGCAGCCCGGGAGGGAAAAATGAAAAACTGTTTTTT. Translating it yields CASSPGGKNEKLFF.